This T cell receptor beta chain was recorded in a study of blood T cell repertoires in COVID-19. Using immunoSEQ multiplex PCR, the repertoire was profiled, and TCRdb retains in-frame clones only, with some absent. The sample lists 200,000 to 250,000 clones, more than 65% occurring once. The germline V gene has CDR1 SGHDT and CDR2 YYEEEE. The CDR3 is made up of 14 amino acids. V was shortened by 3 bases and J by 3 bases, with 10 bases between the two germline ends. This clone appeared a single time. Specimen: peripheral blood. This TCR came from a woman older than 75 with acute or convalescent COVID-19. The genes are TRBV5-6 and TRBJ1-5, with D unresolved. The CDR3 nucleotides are TGTGCCAGCAGCTACGGTTTACTCAATCAGCCCCAGCATTTT. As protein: CASSYGLLNQPQHF.